Following are 21 T cell receptor beta chains from one sample sequenced in a study of blood T cells in healthy people across ages (dated by TCRdb to 2014 to 2015). Receptor libraries were prepared by 5' RACE. TCRdb shows the sequencer as Illumina HiSeq 2500. A second PCR of about 7 to 12 cycles was run with a J-beta primer mix and a sample-barcoded 5' primer. TCRdb cleaned the public reads at Q25 with fastp, built clones with MiXCR and kept in-frame beta chains. Here each entry gathers all rows of one CDR3 protein and keeps the most common genes and DNA. The sample table lists roughly 1.5 million distinct CDR3 sequences, about 42% of them with a count of one. The ten most abundant clones make up about 4% of the sample. The sequenced sample consisted of blood. Every receptor here comes from a woman between 18 and 29 years old in good health.

This chain uses TRBV6-2 or TRBV6-3 with TRBJ2-1; D call uncertain. The CDR3 consists of 12 residues. Looked up from germline, CDR1 is MNHEY and CDR2 is SVGEGT. V was pared by 6 bases and J by 5 bases, with 8 bases between. CDR3 nucleotide sequence: TGTGCCAGCAGGCATGTAGACAATGAGCAGTTCTTC. Translation: CASRHVDNEQFF.

This chain connects TRBV6-1 to TRBJ2-4; D is perhaps TRBD1 (5 bases). This CDR3 has 11 amino acids. Germline values: CDR1 MNHNS, CDR2 SASEGT. V dropped 1 base and J dropped 13 bases, with 8 bases sitting between them. For the CDR3, the DNA is TGTGCCAGCAGTGAAGACAGGCCCCAGTACTTC. Protein sequence: CASSEDRPQYF.

The V gene is TRBV6-2 or TRBV6-3, the J gene TRBJ2-1, with 9 bases aligning to TRBD1. V shed 5 bases, J shed 7 bases, and the junction held 3 bases outside the gene matches. The length of the CDR3 is 13 residues. The germline CDR1 and CDR2 sequences are MNHEY and SVGEGT. CDR3 protein: CASSNRGPNEQFF. CDR3 sequence (DNA): TGTGCCAGCAGTAACAGGGGGCCTAATGAGCAGTTCTTC.

J is TRBJ2-3 and V is TRBV6-5, with TRBD2 identical over 8 bases. Per the germline V gene, CDR1 is MNHEY and CDR2 is SVGAGI. V was clipped by 0 bases and J by 0 bases; unmatched bases: 5. CDR3 size: 17 residues. The CDR3 DNA reads as TGTGCCAGCAGTTACTCGTTGGCGGGAGGTAGCACAGATACGCAGTATTTT. Protein product: CASSYSLAGGSTDTQYF.

The V and J genes are TRBV4-2 and TRBJ2-7; a possible D gene is TRBD2 (5 bases). Germline V gene sequence: CDR1 LGHNA, CDR2 YNFKEQ. CDR3 length: 15 amino acids. The ends were cut back, 0 bases at V and 0 bases at J, with 9 bases in the middle. The CDR3 loop reads CASSQETGSSYEQYF. The CDR3 nucleotides are TGTGCCAGCAGCCAAGAGACGGGAAGCTCCTACGAGCAGTACTTC.

This clonotype was counted a few times. J is TRBJ2-7 and V is TRBV20-1; the D gene is possibly TRBD1 (6 bases). Germline assignment: CDR1 DFQATT and CDR2 SNEGSKA (reference sequence). The CDR3 totals 15 residues. Trimming took off 0 bases at V and 2 bases at J, with 14 bases between the two ends. CDR3 sequence: CSARDSRQVTYEQYF. The CDR3 nucleotides read TGCAGTGCTAGAGATTCGCGACAGGTCACCTACGAGCAGTACTTC.

There are a few counts of this clonotype. V gene TRBV20-1 combines with J gene TRBJ2-1; a weak D match, TRBD2 (7 bases). The CDR3 has 16 amino acids. Germline CDR1 is DFQATT and CDR2 is SNEGSKA (reference sequence). The V end lost 6 bases, the J end lost 0 bases, and 18 bases lay between the germline ends. The CDR3 here is CSARRGGGSSYNEQFF. The CDR3 DNA reads as TGCAGTGCCCGGCGGGGAGGGGGGAGCTCCTACAATGAGCAGTTCTTC.

This clonotype came up a few times. The V call is TRBV9, the J call TRBJ2-1, with a tentative D call TRBD2 (5 bases). This CDR3 region has 15 residues. V lost 0 bases, J lost 4 bases, and 11 bases lay in between. The germline gives CDR1 SGDLS, CDR2 YYNGEE. The CDR3 DNA reads as TGTGCCAGCAGCGTAGTCGATAGCGCTTACAATGAGCAGTTCTTC. Its translation is CASSVVDSAYNEQFF.

This clonotype was found a few times. The rearrangement joins TRBV3-1 to TRBJ1-2, with D tentatively TRBD1 (5 bases). The CDR3 is 13 amino acids. In germline, CDR1 is LGHDT, CDR2 YNNKEL (reference sequence). V was shortened by 1 base and J by 6 bases, with 9 bases between the two germline ends. Here the CDR3 reads CASSQVGADGYTF. For the CDR3, the DNA is TGTGCCAGCAGCCAAGTAGGGGCTGATGGCTACACCTTC.

The rearrangement joins TRBV9 to TRBJ2-1; 7 positions match TRBD2. The CDR3 extends over 16 amino acids. J was trimmed by 3 bases and V by 3 bases; bases with no gene match: 9. The germline V gene has CDR1 SGDLS and CDR2 YYNGEE. This chain's CDR3 is CASSAKGAGYYNEQFF. CDR3 bases: TGTGCCAGCAGCGCCAAGGGAGCGGGATACTACAATGAGCAGTTCTTC.

The chain joins TRBV6-2 or TRBV6-3 to TRBJ1-5; 11 bases line up with TRBD1. CDR3 length: 15 amino acids. CDR1 and CDR2 from the germline V gene are MNHEY and SVGEGT. J lost 7 bases, V lost 8 bases, and 10 bases had no gene match. The CDR3 loop is CASAAGTGGRQPQHF. The CDR3 nucleotides are TGTGCCAGCGCGGCCGGGACAGGGGGTCGCCAGCCCCAGCATTTT.

The chain combines TRBV18 with TRBJ1-1; D unresolved. CDR3 length equals 14 residues. Trimming pared 3 bases from V and 1 base from J, leaving 9 bases between. The V gene's germline CDR1 is KGHSH and CDR2 LQKENI. The CDR3 sequence is CASSPVGSNTEAFF. CDR3 nucleotide sequence: TGTGCCAGCTCACCGGTGGGATCGAACACTGAAGCTTTCTTT. Complete variable domain (other parts from reference TRBV18 and TRBJ1-1): NAGVMQNPRHLVRRRGQEARLRCSPMKGHSHVYWYRQLPEEGLKFMVYLQKENIIDESGMPKERFSAEFPKEGPSILRIQQVVRGDSAAYFCASSPVGSNTEAFFGQGTRLTVV.

This sequence joins TRBV27 and TRBJ1-1; D ambiguous. CDR1 and CDR2 from the germline V gene are MNHEY and SMNVEV (reference sequence). V was clipped by 6 bases and J by 3 bases, with 8 bases between them. The CDR3 runs to 12 residues. The CDR3 coding sequence is TGTGCCAGCAGAACCGGGTACACTGAAGCTTTCTTT. Its protein is CASRTGYTEAFF.

This clonotype was counted between two and nine times. The rearrangement uses TRBV7-6 and TRBJ2-7; D perhaps matches TRBD1 (6 bases). V shed 5 bases and J shed 3 bases, with 14 bases lying between them. This CDR3 spans 14 amino acids. CDR1 and CDR2 from the germline V gene are SGHVS and FNYEAQ. The CDR3 region has the DNA TGTGCCAGCAGCCCACGGGGACATTACTACGAGCAGTACTTC. The encoded protein is CASSPRGHYYEQYF.

The CDR3 coding sequence is TGTGCCAGCAGCTTAGTGAGCTCCTACAATGAGCAGTACTTC. It specifies CASSLVSSYNEQYF. The V call is TRBV7-9, the J call TRBJ2-1; D gene unclear. The last part of the DNA fits TRBJ2-7 better; the J call may be wrong. The CDR3 has 14 residues. Germline values: CDR1 SEHNR, CDR2 FQNEAQ (reference sequence).

This clonotype was seen more than once but under ten times. The chain is built from TRBV5-1 and TRBJ2-4; no firm D call. Deletions cut 2 bases from V and 4 bases from J, with 10 bases between. The CDR3 has 14 amino acids. Germline loops: CDR1 SGHRS, CDR2 YFSETQ. This CDR3 is CASSLSNAKNIQYF. In DNA form, the CDR3 reads TGCGCCAGCAGCTTATCTAATGCAAAAAACATTCAGTACTTC.

The rearrangement links TRBV12-3 or TRBV12-4 to TRBJ2-3; D unresolved. V was trimmed by 3 bases and J by 3 bases, leaving 7 bases between them. The CDR3 extends over 13 amino acids. CDR3: CASSFTRTDTQYF. The CDR3 DNA sequence: TGTGCCAGCAGTTTTACCCGGACAGATACGCAGTATTTT.

This chain links TRBV12-3 or TRBV12-4 with TRBJ1-1, with D uncertain. The CDR3 is 13 residues long. V was cut by 5 bases and J by 7 bases, with 14 bases left in between. The DNA of the CDR3 is TGTGCCAGCAGTCCCCCGGGCTACGTTGAAGCTTTCTTT. It is translated as CASSPPGYVEAFF.

V usage is TRBV19 and J usage is TRBJ2-1; the D gene is possibly TRBD1 (6 bases). V was cut by 7 bases and J by 4 bases, with 14 bases left in between. Looked up from germline, CDR1 is LNHDA and CDR2 is SQIVND (reference sequence). The CDR3 extends over 14 amino acids. CDR3 DNA: TGTGCCAGTACCGACAGGCCTATTTACAATGAGCAGTTCTTC. Translated: CASTDRPIYNEQFF.

In its sample, this clonotype was seen many times. The V and J genes are TRBV7-2 and TRBJ1-2, with TRBD1 matching 10 bases. The CDR3 is 17 amino acids. Germline V gene sequence: CDR1 SGHTA, CDR2 FQGNSA. The junction had 10 bases not matched to a gene; V was cut back by 4 bases and J by 2 bases. CDR3 sequence (DNA): TGTGCCAGCAGCTCACCCCGGGACAGGGGTTTGAACTATGGCTACACCTTC. Its translation is CASSSPRDRGLNYGYTF.

V is TRBV7-2 and J is TRBJ2-7; possibly TRBD1 or TRBD2 for D (7 bases each). Deletions cut 4 bases from V and 1 base from J, with 14 bases between. This CDR3 is built from 15 residues. Germline V gene data show CDR1 as SGHTA and CDR2 as FQGNSA. CDR3 DNA: TGTGCCAGCAGCTCAGGGGGGAGGGCATCCTACGAGCAGTACTTC. Its protein is CASSSGGRASYEQYF.